The rows below give T cell receptor beta chains drawn from one sample of a study of T and B cells in COVID-19 patients. TCRdb independently ran MiXCR on the multiplex PCR reads; one entry per CDR3 protein. The table has 15,000 to 20,000 distinct CDR3 sequences, roughly 32% seen once. The material sequenced was blood. The receptors were gathered from a human donor with active COVID-19. CDR3s leave out the opening cysteine and the closing phenylalanine or tryptophan. Not all rows give a size; the values are once, few, many and, for expanded clones, a class.

abundance,v_gene,j_gene,CDR3aa
once,TRBV25-1,TRBJ1-2,ASSELRAGMGYT
NA,TRBV19,TRBJ1-3,ASSIAASDGNTIY
few,TRBV19,TRBJ1-2,ALLGNNGYT
few,TRBV19,TRBJ1-1,ASSMTAMNTEAF
NA,TRBV6-1,TRBJ2-5,ASTAGGIFRETQY
NA,TRBV6-5,TRBJ2-1,ASRLGVGYNEQF
NA,TRBV6-2/TRBV6-3,TRBJ1-1,ASSYSSTQAWNTEAF
NA,TRBV12-3/TRBV12-4,TRBJ2-3,ASSSGLAGSMSDTQY
few,TRBV10-3,TRBJ2-5,AISESLAGGLGETQY
medium-sized,TRBV6-5,TRBJ2-3,ASSYRGDTQY
NA,TRBV6-5,TRBJ2-5,ASSARTGGGQETQY
NA,TRBV15,TRBJ1-2,ATSRDMGQGAGYT
NA,TRBV7-9,TRBJ2-1,ASSLVPGGEQF
medium-sized,TRBV19,TRBJ1-4,ASNPRTGGNEKLF
NA,TRBV21-1,TRBJ1-2,ASSKGQPNYGYT
few,TRBV5-5,TRBJ2-3,ASSAGLGEDTQY
few,TRBV27,TRBJ2-6,ASSANRGQGLSSGANVLT
few,TRBV6-6,TRBJ2-1,ASSEGPSSYNEQF
NA,TRBV4-2,TRBJ1-1,ASSLGTANTEAF
NA,TRBV6-6,TRBJ2-3,ASIRKEGSDTQY
NA,TRBV10-3,TRBJ1-1,AIRAGGIPNTEAF
few,TRBV6-4,TRBJ2-1,ASSDSSGGAAAEQF
NA,TRBV6-4,TRBJ1-2,ASSAGGSFAEGYT